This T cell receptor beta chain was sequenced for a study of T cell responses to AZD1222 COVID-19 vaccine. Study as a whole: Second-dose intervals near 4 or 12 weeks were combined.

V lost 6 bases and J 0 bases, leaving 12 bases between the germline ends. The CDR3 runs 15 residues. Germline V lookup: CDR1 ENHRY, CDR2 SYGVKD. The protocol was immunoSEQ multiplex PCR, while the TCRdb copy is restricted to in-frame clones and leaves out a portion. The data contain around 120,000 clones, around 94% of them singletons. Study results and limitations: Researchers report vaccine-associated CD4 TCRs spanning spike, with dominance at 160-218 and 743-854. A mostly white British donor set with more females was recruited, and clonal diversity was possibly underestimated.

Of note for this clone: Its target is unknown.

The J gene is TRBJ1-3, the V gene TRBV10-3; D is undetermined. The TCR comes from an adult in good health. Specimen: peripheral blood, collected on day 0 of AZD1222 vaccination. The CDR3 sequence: CAIRPGSSSGNTIYF. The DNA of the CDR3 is TGTGCCATCAGGCCGGGATCGAGCTCTGGAAACACCATATATTTT.